Listed below are T cell receptor beta chains from one sample, sequenced in a study of T cell responses to AZD1222 COVID-19 vaccine. Clones were sequenced by immunoSEQ multiplex PCR, and TCRdb holds only the in-frame ones, with some missing. The table lists about 87,000 clones, 90% of them singletons, with 8% to 9.5% in the top ten. Sequencing used peripheral blood, obtained on day 0 of AZD1222 vaccination. The source is an adult in good health. CDR3s include the opening cysteine and the closing phenylalanine or tryptophan. The order of the fields is clone size, V gene, D gene, J gene, CDR3 DNA, CDR3 protein. The D gene is left open where the match is weak. A row's size may be missing; if present it is once, few, many or a size class.

clone size: -; V gene: TRBV6-5; D gene: -; J gene: TRBJ1-1; CDR3 DNA: TGTGCCAGCAGTTACATCTCCGGGACAAGGAACACTGAAGCTTTCTTT; CDR3 protein: CASSYISGTRNTEAFF
clone size: -; V gene: TRBV2; D gene: -; J gene: TRBJ2-2; CDR3 DNA: TGTGCCAGCAGTGATAAAACAGGGTGGGACGGGGAGCTGTTTTTT; CDR3 protein: CASSDKTGWDGELFF
clone size: -; V gene: TRBV7-2; D gene: TRBD2; J gene: TRBJ2-7; CDR3 DNA: TGTGCCAGCATCAGACCGGGACTAGCGGGGGGATCCTCCTACGAGCAGTACTTC; CDR3 protein: CASIRPGLAGGSSYEQYF
clone size: -; V gene: TRBV11-2; D gene: -; J gene: TRBJ1-1; CDR3 DNA: TGTGCCAGCAGCTTAGATCGGTTTGGGGATGCAGCTTTCTTT; CDR3 protein: CASSLDRFGDAAFF
clone size: -; V gene: TRBV7-9; D gene: -; J gene: TRBJ1-5; CDR3 DNA: TGTGCCAGCAGCTCCGAGGGCCGCGGCGGCCAGCCCCAGCATTTT; CDR3 protein: CASSSEGRGGQPQHF
clone size: -; V gene: TRBV6-5; D gene: -; J gene: TRBJ2-7; CDR3 DNA: TGTGCCAGCAGTACCGCTGCGGAGGGACTCGAGCAGTACTTC; CDR3 protein: CASSTAAEGLEQYF
clone size: -; V gene: TRBV27; D gene: -; J gene: TRBJ2-3; CDR3 DNA: TGTGCCAGCAGTTTGGGGCGAACCATGACAGATACGCAGTATTTT; CDR3 protein: CASSLGRTMTDTQYF
clone size: -; V gene: TRBV5-6; D gene: TRBD2; J gene: TRBJ2-3; CDR3 DNA: TGTGCCAGCAGCTTGGTTGTGACTAGCGTAACAGATACGCAGTATTTT; CDR3 protein: CASSLVVTSVTDTQYF
clone size: -; V gene: TRBV19; D gene: -; J gene: TRBJ2-1; CDR3 DNA: TGTGCCAGTTCCGACCCGGGACACCTAAACAATGAGCAGTTCTTC; CDR3 protein: CASSDPGHLNNEQFF
clone size: -; V gene: TRBV4-1; D gene: -; J gene: TRBJ1-3; CDR3 DNA: TGCGCCAGCAGCCAAGTCGGGAACACCATATATTTT; CDR3 protein: CASSQVGNTIYF
clone size: -; V gene: TRBV9; D gene: TRBD2; J gene: TRBJ2-3; CDR3 DNA: TGTGCCAGCAGCGTAGCGGGGGGTGGAACAGATACGCAGTATTTT; CDR3 protein: CASSVAGGGTDTQYF
clone size: -; V gene: TRBV4-1; D gene: TRBD2; J gene: TRBJ2-1; CDR3 DNA: TGCGCCAGCAGCCAAACAACTAGCGGGGACAATGAGCAGTTCTTC; CDR3 protein: CASSQTTSGDNEQFF
clone size: -; V gene: TRBV5-4; D gene: -; J gene: TRBJ1-2; CDR3 DNA: TGTGCCAGACCATATGGGACATCTAACTATGGCTACACCTTC; CDR3 protein: CARPYGTSNYGYTF
clone size: -; V gene: TRBV19; D gene: TRBD1; J gene: TRBJ2-7; CDR3 DNA: TGTGCCAGTAGTATTGACTGGGACAGGGGAGTCGAGCAGTACTTC; CDR3 protein: CASSIDWDRGVEQYF
clone size: -; V gene: TRBV9; D gene: -; J gene: TRBJ1-1; CDR3 DNA: TGTGCCAGCAATTTAGGACAGAACACTGAAGCTTTCTTT; CDR3 protein: CASNLGQNTEAFF
clone size: -; V gene: TRBV9; D gene: -; J gene: TRBJ2-6; CDR3 DNA: TGTGCCAGCAGCGTCGTCGGCGCTACTGGGGCCAACGTCCTGACTTTC; CDR3 protein: CASSVVGATGANVLTF
clone size: -; V gene: TRBV9; D gene: TRBD1; J gene: TRBJ1-3; CDR3 DNA: TGTGCCAGCAGCATAGGGGGCGGGAACACCATATATTTT; CDR3 protein: CASSIGGGNTIYF
clone size: -; V gene: TRBV2; D gene: -; J gene: TRBJ1-1; CDR3 DNA: TGTGCCAGCTTGGGGGTTTCGAACACTGAAGCTTTCTTT; CDR3 protein: CASLGVSNTEAFF
clone size: -; V gene: TRBV29-1; D gene: -; J gene: TRBJ2-1; CDR3 DNA: TGCAGCGTTGAACCAGGGGGGAATGAGCAGTTCTTC; CDR3 protein: CSVEPGGNEQFF
clone size: -; V gene: TRBV12-3/TRBV12-4; D gene: -; J gene: TRBJ1-5; CDR3 DNA: TGTGCCAGCAGTTTAACCAGGGATCAGCCCCAGCATTTT; CDR3 protein: CASSLTRDQPQHF
clone size: -; V gene: TRBV4-3; D gene: -; J gene: TRBJ1-2; CDR3 DNA: TGCGCCAGCAGCCAGACCTACAGGGACGAGGAAGGAGGCTACACCTTC; CDR3 protein: CASSQTYRDEEGGYTF
clone size: -; V gene: TRBV6-2/TRBV6-3; D gene: TRBD2; J gene: TRBJ2-1; CDR3 DNA: TGTGCCAGCAGTTTGCGCGGGGGGTACTACAATGAGCAGTTCTTC; CDR3 protein: CASSLRGGYYNEQFF
clone size: few; V gene: TRBV5-1; D gene: TRBD1; J gene: TRBJ2-7; CDR3 DNA: TGCGCCAGCAGGGGACAGGGGAACTCCTACGAGCAGTACTTC; CDR3 protein: CASRGQGNSYEQYF
clone size: once; V gene: TRBV6-5; D gene: TRBD2; J gene: TRBJ2-1; CDR3 DNA: TGTGCCTGCGGGGGGTCCGCTGAGCAGTTCTTC; CDR3 protein: CACGGSAEQFF
clone size: -; V gene: TRBV29-1; D gene: -; J gene: TRBJ2-5; CDR3 DNA: TGCAGCGTTGAAGGAGTGACCAGGCAAGAGACCCAGTACTTC; CDR3 protein: CSVEGVTRQETQYF
clone size: -; V gene: TRBV7-3; D gene: -; J gene: TRBJ1-1; CDR3 DNA: TGTGCCAGCAGCTTAGAACTGAACACTGAAGCTTTCTTT; CDR3 protein: CASSLELNTEAFF
clone size: -; V gene: TRBV29-1; D gene: TRBD1; J gene: TRBJ1-1; CDR3 DNA: TGCAGCGTCTCGAGACAGGGGGACACTGAAGCTTTCTTT; CDR3 protein: CSVSRQGDTEAFF
clone size: -; V gene: TRBV7-8; D gene: -; J gene: TRBJ1-2; CDR3 DNA: TGTGCCAGCAGCTCCGTTGTTGTGGGGCCCGCTCGGTATGGCTACACCTTC; CDR3 protein: CASSSVVVGPARYGYTF